This T cell receptor (beta chain) comes out of a study of blood T cell repertoires in COVID-19. Study context: The samples span acute and convalescent COVID-19 from the United States, Italy and Spain.

Only in-frame clones appear in the TCRdb table, and some are missing; sequencing was by immunoSEQ multiplex PCR. The sample gives about 87,000 clones, 88% of which show up once; around 10% is in the top ten. This clone was recorded a few times. Germline V gene lookup returns CDR1 SGHAT and CDR2 FQNNGV. The junction had 2 bases not matched to a gene; V was cut back by 5 bases and J by 3 bases. The CDR3 runs to 14 residues. Sample: peripheral blood. This clonotype was sampled from a man older than 75 with acute or convalescent COVID-19. The rearrangement links TRBV11-2 to TRBJ1-4, with 8 bases fitting TRBD1. The CDR3 sequence is CASSPTGANEKLFF. The CDR3 DNA is TGTGCCAGCAGCCCGACAGGGGCTAATGAAAAACTGTTTTTT. The variable domain in full, completed from reference TRBV11-2 and TRBJ1-4, reads EAGVAQSPRYKIIEKRQSVAFWCNPISGHATLYWYQQILGQGPKLLIQFQNNGVVDDSQLPKDRFSAERLKGVDSTLKIQPAKLEDSAVYLCASSPTGANEKLFFGSGTQLSVL.